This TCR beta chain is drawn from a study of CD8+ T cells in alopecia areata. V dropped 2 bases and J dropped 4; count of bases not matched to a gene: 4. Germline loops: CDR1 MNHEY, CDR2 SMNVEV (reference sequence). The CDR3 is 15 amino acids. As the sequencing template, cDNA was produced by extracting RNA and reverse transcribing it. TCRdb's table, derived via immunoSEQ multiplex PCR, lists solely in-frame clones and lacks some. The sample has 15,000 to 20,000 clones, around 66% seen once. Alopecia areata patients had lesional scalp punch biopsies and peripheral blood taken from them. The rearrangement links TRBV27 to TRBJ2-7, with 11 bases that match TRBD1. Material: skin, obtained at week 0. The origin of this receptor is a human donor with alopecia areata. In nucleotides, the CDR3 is TGTGCCAGCAGTTTAAGGGGACAGGGGGGGTACGAGCAGTACTTC. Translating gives CASSLRGQGGYEQYF.